The text below deals with one T cell receptor (beta chain). The antigen is unknown. The sample is drawn from a study of shared clonotypes between healthy human individuals. Study information: For every donor, three CD4 naive, three CD4 memory, two CD8 naive and one CD8 memory plates were used. Study results and caveats: Clonotype sharing among the donors was expected to vary with sequencing depth.

Sequenced by immunoSEQ multiplex PCR; TCRdb stores in-frame clones only, minus some. The sample shows over a million clones, roughly 95% of them seen only once. The CDR3 contains 15 residues. In germline, CDR1 is ENHRY, CDR2 SYGVKD. V lost 6 bases and J lost 0, with 15 bases in between. The sequence was collected from a man younger than 40 in good health. The V and J genes are TRBV10-3 and TRBJ2-7; perhaps D is TRBD1 or TRBD2 (6 bases each). The sequenced sample consisted of naive CD4+ T cells sorted from blood. Subset defined: CD45RA+ positively selected. This chain's CDR3 is CAISPVGGPSYEQYF. The CDR3 DNA reads as TGTGCCATCAGCCCCGTAGGGGGGCCCTCCTACGAGCAGTACTTC.